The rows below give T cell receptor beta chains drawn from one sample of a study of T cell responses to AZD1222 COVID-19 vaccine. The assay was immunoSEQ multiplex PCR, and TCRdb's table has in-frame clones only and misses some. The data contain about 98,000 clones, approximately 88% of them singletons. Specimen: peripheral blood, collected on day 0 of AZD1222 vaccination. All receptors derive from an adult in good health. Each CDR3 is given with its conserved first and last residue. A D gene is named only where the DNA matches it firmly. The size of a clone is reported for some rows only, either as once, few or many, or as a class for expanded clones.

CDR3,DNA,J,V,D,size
CASMPGLSDNSPLHF,TGCGCCAGCATGCCCGGGCTAAGCGACAATTCACCCCTCCACTTT,TRBJ1-6,TRBV5-1,-,-
CATSSTRVGGELFF,TGTGCCACCAGCAGCACTCGGGTGGGCGGGGAGCTGTTTTTT,TRBJ2-2,TRBV15,-,once
CASSFFRQLRIGEQYF,TGTGCCAGCAGTTTTTTCCGGCAGCTGAGGATAGGCGAGCAGTACTTC,TRBJ2-7,TRBV28,-,-
CASSLDIGTEAFF,TGCGCCAGCAGCTTGGACATTGGGACTGAAGCTTTCTTT,TRBJ1-1,TRBV5-1,-,-
CASRGQNNSPLHF,TGTGCCAGCAGGGGACAAAATAATTCACCCCTCCACTTT,TRBJ1-6,TRBV28,-,-
CASSQDLRLAGDLRGQYF,TGTGCCAGCAGCCAAGATTTGAGGCTAGCGGGAGATCTACGAGGGCAGTACTTC,TRBJ2-7,TRBV3-1/TRBV3-2,TRBD2,-
CASTDSVAEQFF,TGTGCCAGCACCGACTCGGTTGCGGAGCAGTTCTTC,TRBJ2-1,TRBV18,-,-
CASSPDRGPSPLHF,TGTGCCAGCTCACCAGACAGGGGGCCTTCACCCCTCCACTTT,TRBJ1-6,TRBV18,TRBD1,-
CASTPMGRGNNQPQHF,TGTGCCAGTACCCCGATGGGCAGGGGGAACAATCAGCCCCAGCATTTT,TRBJ1-5,TRBV19,TRBD1,-
CAGGQGLAGCTYNEQFF,TGTGCCGGCGGTCAGGGACTAGCGGGATGCACCTACAATGAGCAGTTCTTC,TRBJ2-1,TRBV7-4,TRBD2,-
CASSRTTSDSYNEQFF,TGCGCCAGCAGCCGAACGACTAGCGATTCCTACAATGAGCAGTTCTTC,TRBJ2-1,TRBV5-1,TRBD2,-
CASSKGQENTEAFF,TGCGCCAGCAGCAAAGGACAGGAAAACACTGAAGCTTTCTTT,TRBJ1-1,TRBV5-1,TRBD1,-
CASIYRTGEKYGYTF,TGTGCCAGCATTTACCGGACAGGGGAGAAGTATGGCTACACCTTC,TRBJ1-2,TRBV6-2/TRBV6-3,TRBD1,-
CASSRDRGREKLFF,TGTGCCAGCAGCCGCGACAGGGGTCGCGAAAAACTGTTTTTT,TRBJ1-4,TRBV7-9,TRBD1,-
CAAVGTPAGPLHF,TGTGCCGCGGTCGGGACACCTGCAGGGCCCCTCCACTTT,TRBJ1-6,TRBV28,-,-
CASSRDGAAYNEQFF,TGTGCCAGCTCACGTGACGGGGCGGCCTACAATGAGCAGTTCTTC,TRBJ2-1,TRBV18,-,-
CASSLPGSSSGNTIYF,TGTGCCAGCAGCTTGCCGGGATCCAGCTCTGGAAACACCATATATTTT,TRBJ1-3,TRBV5-4,-,-
CASSEAPPGRQNQPQHF,TGTGCCAGCAGTGAAGCCCCACCGGGCAGGCAAAATCAGCCCCAGCATTTT,TRBJ1-5,TRBV6-1,-,few
CASSPTRGGEQFF,TGTGCCAGCTCACCTACCCGGGGGGGTGAGCAGTTCTTC,TRBJ2-1,TRBV18,TRBD2,-
CATSRDLSGGGLTFEQYF,TGTGCCACCAGCAGAGATCTGAGCGGAGGGGGACTCACGTTCGAGCAGTACTTC,TRBJ2-7,TRBV15,-,-
CASSKGFGLGETQYF,TGTGCCAGCAGCAAGGGGTTCGGTTTAGGAGAGACCCAGTACTTC,TRBJ2-5,TRBV5-4,-,-
CASSLSVGELFF,TGTGCCAGCAGCTTATCGGTCGGGGAGCTGTTTTTT,TRBJ2-2,TRBV7-9,-,once
CASSQASGSYEQYF,TGTGCCAGCTCACAGGCTAGCGGGAGTTACGAGCAGTACTTC,TRBJ2-7,TRBV18,TRBD2,-
CASSRGTGGQETQYF,TGTGCCAGCAGCCGCGGGACAGGGGGCCAAGAGACCCAGTACTTC,TRBJ2-5,TRBV3-1/TRBV3-2,TRBD1,-
CASSLGPPVEAFF,TGTGCCAGCAGCTTAGGCCCGCCGGTTGAAGCTTTCTTT,TRBJ1-1,TRBV7-9,-,-